The entry below gives a single T cell receptor beta chain sequence along with its context. No antigen is known for it. This entry comes from a study of cytomegalovirus exposure and HLA in healthy donors. Study-wide findings and caveats: The classifier was said to identify cytomegalovirus status with high specificity and sensitivity.

Using immunoSEQ multiplex PCR, the repertoire was profiled, and TCRdb retains in-frame clones only, with some absent. The sample includes about 160,000 clones, less than 90% of them seen just once. Trimming cost V 8 bases and J 3 bases, with 15 bases left between them. The CDR3 totals 14 residues. The germline V gene has CDR1 SNHLY and CDR2 FYNNEI. Source material: PBMCs. V usage is TRBV2 and J usage is TRBJ2-3, with D perhaps TRBD1 (6 bases). The source is a man under 40 in good health and CMV-seropositive. The CDR3: CASLLGAETDTQYF. The CDR3 DNA reads as TGTGCCAGCCTGTTGGGGGCCGAAACAGATACGCAGTATTTT.